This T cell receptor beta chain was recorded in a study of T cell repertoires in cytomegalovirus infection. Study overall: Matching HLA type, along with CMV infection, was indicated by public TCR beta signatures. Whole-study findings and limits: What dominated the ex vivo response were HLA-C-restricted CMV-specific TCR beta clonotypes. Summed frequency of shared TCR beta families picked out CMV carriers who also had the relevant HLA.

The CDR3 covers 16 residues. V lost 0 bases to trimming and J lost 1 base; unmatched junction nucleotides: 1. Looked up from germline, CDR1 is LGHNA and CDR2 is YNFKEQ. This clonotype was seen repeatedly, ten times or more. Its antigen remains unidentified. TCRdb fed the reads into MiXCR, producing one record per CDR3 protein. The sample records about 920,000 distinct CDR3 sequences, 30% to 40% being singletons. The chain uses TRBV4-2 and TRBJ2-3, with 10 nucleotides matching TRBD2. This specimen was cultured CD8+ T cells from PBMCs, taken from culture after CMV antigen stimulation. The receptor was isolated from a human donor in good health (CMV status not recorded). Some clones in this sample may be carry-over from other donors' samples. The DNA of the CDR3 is TGTGCCAGCAGCCAAGATCTAGCGGGGGGCACAGATACGCAGTATTTT. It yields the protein CASSQDLAGGTDTQYF.